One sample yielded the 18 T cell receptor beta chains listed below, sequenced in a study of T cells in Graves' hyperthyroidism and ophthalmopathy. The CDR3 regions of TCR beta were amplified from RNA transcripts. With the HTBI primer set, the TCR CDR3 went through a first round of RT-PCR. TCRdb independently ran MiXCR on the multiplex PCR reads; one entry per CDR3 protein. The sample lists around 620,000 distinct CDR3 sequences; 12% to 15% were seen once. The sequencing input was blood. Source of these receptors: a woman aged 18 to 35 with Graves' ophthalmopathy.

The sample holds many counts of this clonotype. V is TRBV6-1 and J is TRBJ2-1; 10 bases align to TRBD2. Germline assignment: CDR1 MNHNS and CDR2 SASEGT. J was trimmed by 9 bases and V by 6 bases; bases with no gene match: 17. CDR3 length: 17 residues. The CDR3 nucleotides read TGTGCCAGCAGGGCCACCCCAGCGGGAGGGTGGGATCGTGAGCAGTTCTTC. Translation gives CASRATPAGGWDREQFF.

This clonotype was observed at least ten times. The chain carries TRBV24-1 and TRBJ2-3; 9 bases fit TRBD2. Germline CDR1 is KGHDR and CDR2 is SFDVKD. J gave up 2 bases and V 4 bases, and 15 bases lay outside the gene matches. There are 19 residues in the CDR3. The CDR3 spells CATSESVRRASGDTDTQYF. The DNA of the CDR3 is TGTGCCACCAGTGAGTCCGTAAGAAGGGCTAGCGGGGACACAGATACGCAGTATTTT.

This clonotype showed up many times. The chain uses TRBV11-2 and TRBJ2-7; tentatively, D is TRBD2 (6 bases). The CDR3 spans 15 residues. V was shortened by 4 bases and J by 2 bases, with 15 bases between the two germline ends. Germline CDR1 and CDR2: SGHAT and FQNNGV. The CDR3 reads CASSSLRGVPYEQYF. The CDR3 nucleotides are TGTGCCAGCAGCTCCCTTCGCGGGGTTCCCTACGAGCAGTACTTC.

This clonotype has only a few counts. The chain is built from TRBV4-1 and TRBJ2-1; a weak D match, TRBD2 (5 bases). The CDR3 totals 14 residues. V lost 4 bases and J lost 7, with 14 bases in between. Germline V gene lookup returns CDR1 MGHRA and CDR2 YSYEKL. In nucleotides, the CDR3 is TGCGCCAGCAGCCTAACCCAGCTAGCTAATGAGCAGTTCTTC. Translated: CASSLTQLANEQFF.

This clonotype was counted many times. DNA of the CDR3: TGTGCCAGCAGCCGGGACCCCAGCGGGCACAATGAGCAGTTCTTC. Its translation is CASSRDPSGHNEQFF. V is TRBV12-3 or TRBV12-4 and J is TRBJ2-1; perhaps TRBD2 as D (6 bases). With 6 bases removed from V and 5 bases from J, the gap between germline ends came to 17 bases. The CDR3 is 15 amino acids.

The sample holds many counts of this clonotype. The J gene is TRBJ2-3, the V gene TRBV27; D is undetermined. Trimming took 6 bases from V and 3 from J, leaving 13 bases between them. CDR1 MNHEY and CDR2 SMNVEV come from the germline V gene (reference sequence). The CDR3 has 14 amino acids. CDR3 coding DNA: TGTGCCAGCAGCGGACCGGTGGAGACAGATACGCAGTATTTT. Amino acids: CASSGPVETDTQYF.

The CDR3 loop reads CATSDLGVWTGAGELFF. The CDR3 region has the DNA TGTGCCACCAGTGATTTGGGGGTATGGACAGGGGCCGGGGAGCTGTTTTTT. V gene TRBV24-1 combines with J gene TRBJ2-2; 9 nucleotides agree with TRBD1. The germline CDR1 and CDR2 sequences are KGHDR and SFDVKD. Germline trimming cut 0 bases from V and 6 bases from J; bases unmatched to any gene: 7. This CDR3 has 17 amino acids.

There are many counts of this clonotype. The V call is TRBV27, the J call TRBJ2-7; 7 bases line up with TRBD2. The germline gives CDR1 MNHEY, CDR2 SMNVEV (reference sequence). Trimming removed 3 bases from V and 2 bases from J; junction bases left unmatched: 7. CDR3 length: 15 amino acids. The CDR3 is CASSFWGGSPYEQYF. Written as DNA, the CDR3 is TGTGCCAGCAGTTTCTGGGGCGGGAGCCCCTACGAGCAGTACTTC.

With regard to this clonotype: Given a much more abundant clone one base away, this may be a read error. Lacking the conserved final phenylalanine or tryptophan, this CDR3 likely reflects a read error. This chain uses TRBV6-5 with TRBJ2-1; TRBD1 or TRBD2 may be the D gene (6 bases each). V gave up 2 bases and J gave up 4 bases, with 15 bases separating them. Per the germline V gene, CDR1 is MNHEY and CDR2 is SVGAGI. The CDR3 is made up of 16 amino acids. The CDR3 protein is CASSYGGGTLYNEQFS. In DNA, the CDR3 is TGTGCCAGCAGTTACGGGGGCGGGACCCTTTACAATGAGCAGTTCTCC.

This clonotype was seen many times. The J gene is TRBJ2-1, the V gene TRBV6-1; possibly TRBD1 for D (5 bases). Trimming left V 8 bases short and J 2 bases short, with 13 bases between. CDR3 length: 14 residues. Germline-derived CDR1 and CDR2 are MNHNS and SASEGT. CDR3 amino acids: CASVRAGPYNEQFF. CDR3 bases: TGTGCCAGCGTTAGGGCAGGGCCCTACAATGAGCAGTTCTTC.

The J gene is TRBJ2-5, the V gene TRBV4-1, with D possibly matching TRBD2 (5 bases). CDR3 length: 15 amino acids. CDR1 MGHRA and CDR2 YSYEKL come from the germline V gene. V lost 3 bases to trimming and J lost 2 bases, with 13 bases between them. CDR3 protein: CASSHRRGLQETQYF. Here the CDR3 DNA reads TGCGCCAGCAGCCACCGCCGGGGATTACAAGAGACCCAGTACTTC.

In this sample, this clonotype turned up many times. CDR3 DNA sequence: TGTGCCAGCAGTTACTCGGAATGGTCATGGTTAGCGGGAGGGCAGAACACCGGGGAGCTGTTTTTT. This encodes CASSYSEWSWLAGGQNTGELFF. The V call is TRBV6-5, the J call TRBJ2-2, with TRBD2 identical over 11 bases. The ends lost 0 bases at V and 1 base at J; junction bases unmatched: 16. Germline CDR1 MNHEY, CDR2 SVGAGI. The CDR3 length is 22 residues.

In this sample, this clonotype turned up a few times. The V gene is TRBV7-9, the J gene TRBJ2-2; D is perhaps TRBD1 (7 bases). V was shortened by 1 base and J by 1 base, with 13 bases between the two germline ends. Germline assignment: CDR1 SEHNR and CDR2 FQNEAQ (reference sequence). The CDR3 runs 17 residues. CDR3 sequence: CASSLGRDSLNTGELFF. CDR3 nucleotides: TGTGCCAGCAGCTTAGGGCGGGACAGTTTGAACACCGGGGAGCTGTTTTTT. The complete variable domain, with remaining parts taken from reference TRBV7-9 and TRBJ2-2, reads DTGVSQNPRHKITKRGQNVTFRCDPISEHNRLYWYRQTLGQGPEFLTYFQNEAQLEKSRLLSDRFSAERPKGSFSTLEIQRTEQGDSAMYLCASSLGRDSLNTGELFFGEGSRLTVL.

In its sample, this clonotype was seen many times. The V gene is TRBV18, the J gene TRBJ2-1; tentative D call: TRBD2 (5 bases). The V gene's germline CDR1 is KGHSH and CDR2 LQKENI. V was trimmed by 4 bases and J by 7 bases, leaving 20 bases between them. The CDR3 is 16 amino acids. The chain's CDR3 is CASSHEGPHVPNEQFF. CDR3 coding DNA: TGTGCCAGCTCACACGAGGGTCCCCACGTCCCGAATGAGCAGTTCTTC.

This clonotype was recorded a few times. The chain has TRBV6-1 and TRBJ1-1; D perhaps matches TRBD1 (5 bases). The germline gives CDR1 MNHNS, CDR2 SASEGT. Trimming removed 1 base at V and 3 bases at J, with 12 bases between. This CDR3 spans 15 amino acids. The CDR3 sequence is CASSEGMGGYTEAFF. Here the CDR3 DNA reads TGTGCCAGCAGTGAAGGGATGGGGGGATACACTGAAGCTTTCTTT.

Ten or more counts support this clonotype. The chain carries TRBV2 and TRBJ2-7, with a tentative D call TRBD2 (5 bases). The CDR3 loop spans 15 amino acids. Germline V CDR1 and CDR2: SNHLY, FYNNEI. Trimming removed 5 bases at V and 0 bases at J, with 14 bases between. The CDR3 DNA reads TGTGCCAGCAGTCTCGGGGATCCTGACTCCTACGAGCAGTACTTC. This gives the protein CASSLGDPDSYEQYF.

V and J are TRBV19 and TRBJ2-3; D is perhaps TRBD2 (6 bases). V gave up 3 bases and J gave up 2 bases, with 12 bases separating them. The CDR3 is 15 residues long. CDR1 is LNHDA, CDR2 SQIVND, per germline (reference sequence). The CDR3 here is CASSMEEGITDTQYF. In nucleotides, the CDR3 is TGTGCCAGTAGTATGGAGGAGGGGATCACAGATACGCAGTATTTT.

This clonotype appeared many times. The CDR3, as DNA: TGTGCCAGCAAAGGACAGGGTGTTGACTACGAGCAGTACTTC. Residues: CASKGQGVDYEQYF. This sequence joins TRBV11-2 and TRBJ2-7, with 8 bases aligning to TRBD1. The trim removed 7 bases at V and 3 bases at J, leaving 8 bases unmatched. This CDR3 has 14 amino acids. Germline CDR1 is SGHAT and CDR2 is FQNNGV.